This T cell receptor (beta chain) was documented in a study of Tregs in tolerant kidney transplant recipients (dated by TCRdb to between 2018 and 2020). Describing the broader study: Before combined kidney and bone marrow transplantation, this study identified donor-specific regulatory T cells using TCRbeta sequencing and then followed those same cells after transplant. In a few healthy controls, several methods of expanding Tregs specific for an allogeneic donor were compared by TCRbeta repertoire sequencing. General conclusions and limits of the study: The study was limited by small patient numbers, and the findings need validation in larger populations and under other immunosuppression protocols. Expanding Tregs with activated donor B cells appeared to identify the most biologically relevant and donor-specific TCRbeta repertoire. Biological reproducibility was not directly assessed, although technical replication error appeared to be minimal.

This clone turned up a few times. Its target antigen remains unknown. No much larger clone exists at a distance of one base, and base qualities are not known. From the cysteine up to the phenylalanine, the CDR3 has a length of 14 residues. Left in the record is the CDR3 DNA by itself, 42 bases read in frame from the first base. The germline V gene (reference sequence) sets CDR1 to LNHNV and CDR2 to YYDKDF. The V end gives up 5 bases and the J end 0 bases, leaving 1 base in the junction not matched to a gene. For TCRbeta CDR3 sequencing, genomic DNA from the sorted cells was extracted using the QIAGEN DNeasy Blood and Tissue Kit. High-throughput TCRbeta CDR3 sequencing was carried out commercially through immunoSEQ, with PCR amplification with bias correction and internal controls included. The authors' analysis ran thus. Unique productive TCRbeta sequences were defined by CDR3 nucleotide sequence when primers matched and otherwise by CDR3 amino acid sequence together with Vbeta and Jbeta genes. To correct for sorting error, sequences found in more than one sorted population at a frequency ratio of 2:1 or less were discarded, and the remaining shared sequences were assigned to the population with the higher frequency. A sequence counted as donor-reactive if, in CFSE-low cells, the sequence had a frequency of at least 0.01% and was expanded at least 5-fold compared with unstimulated cells. Repertoire divergence was quantified by Jensen-Shannon divergence calculated from the top 100 TCRbeta sequences ranked by frequency. For samples with multiple sequencing runs, sorting error was corrected in each run separately before the runs were combined. The source is immuneACCESS, and TCRdb retained only in-frame sequences with V and J called. Part of the clones is not carried over; for the studies checked, unresolved V genes explain less than half of this, and the remainder is unexplained. V, J and clone size derive from that table, while D and trimming were established from the DNA sequence. Here the sample has roughly 17,000 clones; around 82% occur a single time. Together, the top ten hold about 2.6% of the sample.

Thawed PBMCs were FACS-sorted into unstimulated Tregs (CD4+CD25+CD127-), CD4+ non-Tregs (CD4+CD25-), CD4 cells and CD8 cells. Thawed PBMCs were rested overnight at 37 degrees C with 150 to 200 IU/ml IL-2 before Treg sorting. Healthy control blood was obtained either as purchased buffy coats or from healthy volunteers. Healthy control blood was separated into PBMCs by Ficoll density gradient and cryopreserved, and patient PBMCs were collected both before and after transplant. Rearrangement joined TRBV15 to TRBJ1-3, and TRBD1 aligns with 7 junction nucleotides. What was sequenced was Tregs from blood. This TCR came from a human donor in good health. CDR3 region: CATSRDSSGNTIYF. The nucleotide sequence is TGTGCCACCAGCCGGGACAGCTCTGGAAACACCATATATTTT.